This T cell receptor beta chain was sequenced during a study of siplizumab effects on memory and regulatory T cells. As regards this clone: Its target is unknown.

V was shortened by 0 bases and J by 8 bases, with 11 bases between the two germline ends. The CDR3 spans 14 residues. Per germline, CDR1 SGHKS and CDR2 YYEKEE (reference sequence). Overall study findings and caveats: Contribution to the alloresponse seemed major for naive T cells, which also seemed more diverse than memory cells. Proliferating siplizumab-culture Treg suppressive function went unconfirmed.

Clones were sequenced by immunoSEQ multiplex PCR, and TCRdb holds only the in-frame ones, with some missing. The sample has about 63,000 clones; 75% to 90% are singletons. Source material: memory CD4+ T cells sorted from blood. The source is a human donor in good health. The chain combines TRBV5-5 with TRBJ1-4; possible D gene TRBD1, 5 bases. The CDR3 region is CASSLAGGNEKLFF. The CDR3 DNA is TGTGCCAGCAGCTTGGCCGGGGGTAACGAAAAACTGTTTTTT.